The 26 T cell receptor beta chains given below trace back to one sample, sequenced in a study of blood T cell repertoires in COVID-19. Repertoires were generated with immunoSEQ multiplex PCR, while TCRdb's copy carries only in-frame clones and drops some. Found here are roughly 140,000 clones, roughly 79% of them singletons; the top ten hold roughly 8.3%. The sequencing sample was made of peripheral blood. The receptors shown here come from a human donor with acute or convalescent COVID-19. The donor label of this sample is uncertain.

The V and J genes are TRBV3-1 (or the pseudogene TRBV3-2) and TRBJ1-6; a possible D gene is TRBD1 (6 bases). The CDR3 consists of 15 residues. The ends were cut back, 1 base at V and 7 bases at J, with 11 bases in the middle. The germline gives CDR1 LGHDT, CDR2 YNNKEL (reference sequence). The CDR3 loop reads CASSQGGQVNSPLHF. In DNA, the CDR3 is TGTGCCAGCAGCCAAGGGGGGCAGGTGAATTCACCCCTCCACTTT.

This chain joins TRBV7-6 and TRBJ1-2; 7 bases are shared with TRBD1. CDR1 SGHVS and CDR2 FNYEAQ come from the germline V gene. The CDR3 extends over 15 amino acids. With V trimmed by 1 base and J by 6 bases, 8 bases remained unmatched. The DNA for the CDR3 is TGTGCCAGCAGCTTAGACCGCGGGGACAGAAATGGCTACACCTTC. Protein product: CASSLDRGDRNGYTF. Full variable domain (remainder filled in from reference TRBV7-6 and TRBJ1-2): GAGVSQSPRYKVTKRGQDVALRCDPISGHVSLYWYRQALGQGPEFLTYFNYEAQQDKSGLPNDRFSAERPEGSISTLTIQRTEQRDSAMYRCASSLDRGDRNGYTFGSGTRLTVV.

This sequence joins TRBV19 and TRBJ2-2, with 8 nucleotides matching TRBD1. The V segment lost 9 bases and the J segment 4 bases; nucleotides outside the gene matches: 16. Germline V gene data show CDR1 as LNHDA and CDR2 as SQIVND (reference sequence). This CDR3 spans 17 amino acids. CDR3 loop: CASTNTLGTGFTGELFF. The CDR3 bases are TGTGCCAGCACTAACACTTTAGGGACAGGCTTCACCGGGGAGCTGTTTTTT.

The J gene is TRBJ2-3, the V gene TRBV9; 8 positions agree with TRBD2. Germline V gene data show CDR1 as SGDLS and CDR2 as YYNGEE. The CDR3 has 15 residues. With V trimmed by 0 bases and J by 4 bases, 4 bases remained unmatched. CDR3 residues: CASSVDGGAADTQYF. DNA of the CDR3: TGTGCCAGCAGCGTAGACGGGGGGGCCGCAGATACGCAGTATTTT.

This chain links TRBV12-3 or TRBV12-4 with TRBJ1-2; D unclear. The CDR3 contains 13 residues. Trimming removed 6 bases at V and 0 bases at J, with 8 bases between. CDR3 protein: CASSPVANYGYTF. DNA of the CDR3: TGTGCCAGCAGCCCCGTTGCTAACTATGGCTACACCTTC.

The chain joins TRBV3-1 (or the pseudogene TRBV3-2) to TRBJ2-7; 7 bases fit TRBD1. Germline CDR1 LGHDT, CDR2 YNNKEL (reference sequence). The V segment lost 3 bases and the J segment 1 base; nucleotides outside the gene matches: 0. The CDR3 has 13 residues. CDR3 loop: CASSQGQSYEQYF. DNA of the CDR3: TGTGCCAGCAGCCAGGGACAGTCCTACGAGCAGTACTTC.

The rearrangement uses TRBV10-3 and TRBJ2-7; the match to TRBD2 covers 7 bases. Per germline, CDR1 ENHRY and CDR2 SYGVKD. The CDR3 has 14 amino acids. The V gene end was trimmed by 0 bases and the J gene end by 2 bases; junction bases not matched to a gene: 1. CDR3 DNA: TGTGCCATCAGTGAGTCAGGACTAGCCTACGAGCAGTACGTC. Translated, it gives CAISESGLAYEQYV.

This clone was detected once. This CDR3 reads CASSLSRRGEQFF. CDR3 nucleotides: TGTGCCAGCAGCCTCAGCCGGCGGGGTGAGCAGTTCTTC. V usage is TRBV27 and J usage is TRBJ2-1; the D gene is possibly TRBD2 (6 bases). The CDR3 covers 13 residues. V lost 6 bases to trimming and J lost 9 bases, with 15 bases between them. Germline assignment: CDR1 MNHEY and CDR2 SMNVEV (reference sequence).

The chain carries TRBV10-3 and TRBJ1-4; 7 bases line up with TRBD1. Germline V CDR1 and CDR2: ENHRY, SYGVKD. There are 16 residues in the CDR3. With V trimmed by 0 bases and J by 2 bases, 3 bases remained unmatched. Written as DNA, the CDR3 is TGTGCCATCAGTGAGTCCGCGGGACAGACTAATGAAAAACTGTTTTTT. This translates into CAISESAGQTNEKLFF.

This chain joins TRBV30 and TRBJ1-2, with D perhaps matching TRBD1 (5 bases). The germline V gene has CDR1 GTSNPN and CDR2 SVGIG (reference sequence). Trimming cost V 0 bases and J 7 bases, with 12 bases left between them. The CDR3 extends over 13 amino acids. CDR3 in amino acids: CAWSVTQGSGYTF. The CDR3 nucleotides are TGTGCCTGGAGTGTGACCCAGGGAAGTGGCTACACCTTC.

This clone occurred a few times. V gene TRBV7-8 combines with J gene TRBJ1-2; 8 bases fit TRBD1. This CDR3 is built from 17 residues. V gave up 5 bases and J gave up 1 base; unmatched junction bases: 12. Germline lookup yields CDR1 SGHVS and CDR2 FQNEAQ. The CDR3 DNA reads as TGTGCCAGCAGCCACCTTCCCGGGACAGGCTATAACTATGGCTACACCTTC. It codes for CASSHLPGTGYNYGYTF.

The rearrangement uses TRBV7-6 and TRBJ1-1; the D gene is possibly TRBD1 (5 bases). The CDR3 is 12 amino acids. V was shortened by 6 bases and J by 4 bases, with 9 bases between the two germline ends. Per the germline V gene, CDR1 is SGHVS and CDR2 is FNYEAQ. DNA for the CDR3: TGTGCCAGCAGTACGGGGGGCACTGAAGCTTTCTTT. Translated: CASSTGGTEAFF.

CDR3 protein: CASSLSGGSYNEQFF. In DNA, the CDR3 is TGTGCCAGCAGCCTTAGCGGGGGGTCCTACAATGAGCAGTTCTTC. J is TRBJ2-1 and V is TRBV11-3; 10 bases align to TRBD2. Germline V gene data show CDR1 as SGHNT and CDR2 as YENEEA. The V gene end was trimmed by 5 bases and the J gene end by 1 base; junction bases not matched to a gene: 2. This CDR3 spans 15 amino acids. Full variable domain (rest looked up from reference TRBV11-3 and TRBJ2-1): EAGVVQSPRYKIIEKKQPVAFWCNPISGHNTLYWYLQNLGQGPELLIRYENEEAVDDSQLPKDRFSAERLKGVDSTLKIQPAELGDSAVYLCASSLSGGSYNEQFFGPGTRLTVL.

This clone was observed a single time. This chain connects TRBV9 to TRBJ2-5; 7 bases line up with TRBD1. This CDR3 is built from 17 residues. CDR1 and CDR2 (germline): SGDLS, YYNGEE. Trimming took 4 bases from V and 1 from J; bases not matched to a gene: 13. Written as DNA, the CDR3 is TGTGCCAGCAGCAAGACAGGTTCGCAGGGGGTCCAAGAGACCCAGTACTTC. Translating gives CASSKTGSQGVQETQYF.

The V call is TRBV7-2, the J call TRBJ2-3, with TRBD2 matching over 7 bases. This CDR3 region has 15 residues. V lost 5 bases and J lost 1; bases outside the gene matches: 6. In germline, CDR1 is SGHTA, CDR2 FQGNSA. The CDR3 sequence: CASSPRLAGTDTQYF. The DNA of the CDR3 is TGTGCCAGCAGCCCGCGGCTAGCGGGCACAGATACGCAGTATTTT.

V and J are TRBV7-6 and TRBJ2-7; TRBD1 agrees at 9 bases. CDR3 size: 16 residues. Germline CDR1 SGHVS, CDR2 FNYEAQ. The ends lost 5 bases at V and 0 bases at J; junction bases unmatched: 8. The chain's CDR3 is CASSPGQGGSSYEQYF. DNA for the CDR3: TGTGCCAGCAGCCCGGGACAGGGTGGAAGCTCCTACGAGCAGTACTTC.

The chain joins TRBV12-2 to TRBJ1-5; the table names TRBD1, a call not compared with the DNA. TRBV12-2 is tagged as a pseudogene. The CDR3 consists of 17 residues. The CDR3 DNA reads as TGTGCAAGTCGCTTAGGGGGGACAGGGGGAGGTGGTCAGCCCCAGCATTTT. Encoded protein: CASRLGGTGGGGQPQHF.

J is TRBJ2-3 and V is TRBV9; 7 bases agree with TRBD1. The junction had 8 bases not matched to a gene; V was cut back by 4 bases and J by 0 bases. This CDR3 contains 16 residues. Germline assignment: CDR1 SGDLS and CDR2 YYNGEE. CDR3 protein: CASSPTGFSSTDTQYF. The CDR3 nucleotides are TGTGCCAGCAGCCCGACAGGGTTTTCTAGCACAGATACGCAGTATTTT.

This sequence joins TRBV6-2 or TRBV6-3 and TRBJ2-2; 7 nucleotides match TRBD1. The V segment lost 6 bases and the J segment 7 bases; nucleotides outside the gene matches: 17. The CDR3 has 17 amino acids. In germline, CDR1 is MNHEY, CDR2 SVGEGT. CDR3 bases: TGTGCCAGCAGCAAGTTCCCCTACAGGGCAGGGGGCGGGGAGCTGTTTTTT. It encodes CASSKFPYRAGGGELFF.

The chain has TRBV7-9 and TRBJ1-2; 11 nucleotides match TRBD1. Germline V lookup: CDR1 SEHNR, CDR2 FQNEAQ (reference sequence). V shed 4 bases, J shed 9 bases, and the junction held 4 bases outside the gene matches. This CDR3 is 13 amino acids long. This CDR3 is CASSSGTGGRYTF. Written as DNA, the CDR3 is TGTGCCAGCAGCTCCGGGACAGGGGGTCGCTACACCTTC.

The chain recombines TRBV4-1 with TRBJ1-6, with D uncertain. The CDR3 runs 16 residues. From germline, CDR1 is MGHRA and CDR2 YSYEKL. The germline V and J ends were trimmed by 0 bases and 4 bases, with 10 bases remaining between them. CDR3 sequence: CASSQERAGYNSPLHF. The CDR3 nucleotides are TGCGCCAGCAGCCAAGAGCGTGCGGGTTATAATTCACCCCTCCACTTT.

The rearrangement joins TRBV5-1 to TRBJ2-5, with 11 nucleotides matching TRBD2. The CDR3 contains 16 residues. From germline, CDR1 is SGHRS and CDR2 YFSETQ. Losses at the gene ends were 0 bases for V and 4 bases for J; bases not matched to a gene: 5. CDR3 nucleotides: TGCGCCAGCAGCTTGGGAGTAGCGGGGGGGCTAGAGACCCAGTACTTC. Translated, it gives CASSLGVAGGLETQYF.

The rearrangement joins TRBV27 to TRBJ1-3; D might be TRBD1 (5 bases). The V end lost 3 bases, the J end lost 4 bases, and 13 bases lay between the germline ends. This CDR3 comprises 15 residues. Germline values: CDR1 MNHEY, CDR2 SMNVEV (reference sequence). CDR3 amino acids: CASSLEGRRGNTIYF. The DNA for the CDR3 is TGTGCCAGCAGTTTGGAGGGGCGCCGGGGAAACACCATATATTTT.

The chain has TRBV2 and TRBJ1-2; D perhaps matches TRBD1 (6 bases). The CDR3 consists of 14 residues. Germline V lookup: CDR1 SNHLY, CDR2 FYNNEI. V was pared by 6 bases and J by 8 bases, with 19 bases between. The CDR3 nucleotides read TGTGCCAGCAGCTACGAGGGGGACCCCCACGGCTACACCTTC. It yields the protein CASSYEGDPHGYTF.

This chain joins TRBV7-3 and TRBJ1-6, with TRBD1 identical over 7 bases. Trimming removed 2 bases from V and 9 bases from J; junction bases left unmatched: 7. In germline, CDR1 is SGHTA, CDR2 FQGTGA. The CDR3 covers 15 residues. CDR3 nucleotides: TGTGCCAGCAGCTTATCCAGGGGGGCGGGTTCACCCCTCCACTTT. Its protein is CASSLSRGAGSPLHF.

DNA of the CDR3: TGTGCCAGCAGTTACTCCGAGAATTCACCCCTCCACTTT. It translates to CASSYSENSPLHF. The J gene is TRBJ1-6, the V gene TRBV6-2 or TRBV6-3; D gene unclear. Deletions cut 0 bases from V and 7 bases from J, with 4 bases between. Germline-derived CDR1 and CDR2 are MNHEY and SVGEGT. The CDR3 totals 13 residues.